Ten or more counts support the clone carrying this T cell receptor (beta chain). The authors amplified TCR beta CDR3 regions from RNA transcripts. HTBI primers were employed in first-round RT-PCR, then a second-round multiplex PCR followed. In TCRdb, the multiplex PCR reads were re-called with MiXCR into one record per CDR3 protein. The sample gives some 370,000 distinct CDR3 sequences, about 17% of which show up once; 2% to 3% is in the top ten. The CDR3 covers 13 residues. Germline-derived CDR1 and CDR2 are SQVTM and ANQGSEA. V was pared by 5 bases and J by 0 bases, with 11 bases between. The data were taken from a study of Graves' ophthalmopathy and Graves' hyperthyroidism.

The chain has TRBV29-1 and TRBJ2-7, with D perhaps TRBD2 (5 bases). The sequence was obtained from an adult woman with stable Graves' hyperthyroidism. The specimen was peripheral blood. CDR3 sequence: CSVKGEFSYEQYF. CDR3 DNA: TGCAGCGTTAAGGGAGAGTTCTCCTACGAGCAGTACTTC.